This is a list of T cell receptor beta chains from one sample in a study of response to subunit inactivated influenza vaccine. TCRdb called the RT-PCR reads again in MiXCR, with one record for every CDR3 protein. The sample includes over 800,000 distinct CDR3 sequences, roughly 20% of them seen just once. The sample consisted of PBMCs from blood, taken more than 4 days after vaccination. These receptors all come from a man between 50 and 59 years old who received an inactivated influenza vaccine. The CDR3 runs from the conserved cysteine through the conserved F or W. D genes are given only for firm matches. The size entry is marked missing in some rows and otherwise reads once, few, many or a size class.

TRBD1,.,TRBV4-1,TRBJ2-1,CASGPGQQSYNEQFF,TGCGCCAGCGGACCGGGACAGCAGTCCTACAATGAGCAGTTCTTC
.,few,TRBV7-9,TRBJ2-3,CASSPPEHRDTRYF,TGTGCCAGCAGCCCACCGGAGCACCGGGACACGAGATATTTT
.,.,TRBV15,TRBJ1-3,CATSREGGYTIYF,TGTGCCACCAGCAGAGAGGGGGGTTACACCATATATTTT
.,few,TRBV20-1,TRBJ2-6,CSVGPRSGANVLTF,TGCAGTGTGGGTCCCCGCTCTGGGGCCAACGTCCTGACTTTC
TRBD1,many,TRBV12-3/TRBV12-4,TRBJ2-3,CASSWTGQVTDTQYF,TGTGCCAGCAGTTGGACCGGACAGGTCACAGATACGCAGTATTTT
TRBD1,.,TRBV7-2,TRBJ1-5,CASSPDRVSQPQHF,TGTGCCAGCAGCCCAGACAGGGTCAGCCAGCCCCAGCATTTT
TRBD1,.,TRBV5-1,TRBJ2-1,CASSPDRGLFF,TGCGCCAGCAGTCCGGACAGGGGGCTGTTCTTC
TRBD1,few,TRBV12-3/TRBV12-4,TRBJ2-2,CASRDPPGQADEELFF,TGTGCCAGCAGGGATCCTCCCGGACAGGCCGACGAGGAGCTGTTTTTT
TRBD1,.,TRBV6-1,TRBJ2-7,CASATGTSYEEYF,TGTGCCAGTGCGACAGGGACGTCCTACGAGGAGTACTTC
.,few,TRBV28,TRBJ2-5,CASSSIDSQETQYF,TGTGCCAGCAGTTCAATCGACAGCCAAGAGACCCAGTACTTC
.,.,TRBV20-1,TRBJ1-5,CSADKDRYSNQPQHF,TGCAGTGCCGACAAAGACAGATATAGCAATCAGCCCCAGCATTTT
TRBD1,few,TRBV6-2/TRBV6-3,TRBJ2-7,CASRNAWDRGVVEQYF,TGTGCCAGCAGAAACGCATGGGACAGGGGTGTTGTCGAGCAGTACTTC
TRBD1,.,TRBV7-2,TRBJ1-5,CASSLGDRSQPQHF,TGTGCCAGCAGCTTAGGGGACAGGAGTCAGCCCCAGCATTTT
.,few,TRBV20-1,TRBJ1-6,CSARGENNSPLHF,TGCAGTGCTAGAGGCGAAAATAATTCACCCCTCCACTTT
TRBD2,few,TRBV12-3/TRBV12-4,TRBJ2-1,CASNIAGGETDEQFF,TGTGCCAGCAATATAGCGGGGGGGGAAACTGATGAGCAGTTCTTC
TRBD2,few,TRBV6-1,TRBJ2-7,CASSKGLAGGSYEQYF,TGTGCCAGCAGTAAGGGACTAGCGGGGGGATCCTACGAGCAGTACTTC
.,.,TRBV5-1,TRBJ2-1,CASSMGQTNEQFF,TGCGCCAGCAGCATGGGACAAACCAATGAGCAGTTCTTC
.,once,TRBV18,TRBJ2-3,CASSPNGGGTDTQYF,TGTGCCAGCTCACCGAACGGGGGAGGCACAGATACGCAGTATTTT
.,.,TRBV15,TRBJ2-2,CATSRDYLGAGELFF,TGTGCCACCAGCAGAGATTATTTAGGAGCCGGGGAGCTGTTTTTT
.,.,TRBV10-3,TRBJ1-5,CAISESTVNQPQHF,TGTGCCATCAGTGAGTCGACAGTCAATCAGCCCCAGCATTTT
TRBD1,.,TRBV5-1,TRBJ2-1,CASSLYGQVPYNEQFF,TGCGCCAGCAGCTTATATGGACAGGTTCCCTACAATGAGCAGTTCTTC
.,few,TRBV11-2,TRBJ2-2,CASSFDALARPSGELFF,TGTGCCAGCAGCTTTGATGCCTTGGCTAGACCGTCTGGGGAGCTGTTTTTT
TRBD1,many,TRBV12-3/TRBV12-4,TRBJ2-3,CASSFGTGVYTDTQYF,TGTGCCAGCAGTTTCGGGACAGGGGTATACACAGATACGCAGTATTTT
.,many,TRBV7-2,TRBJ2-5,CASSSSGTFQETQYF,TGTGCCAGCAGCTCCTCCGGGACATTCCAAGAGACCCAGTACTTC
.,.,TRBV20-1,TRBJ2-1,CRSVGGHSYNEQFF,TGCAGATCCGTCGGTGGCCACTCCTACAATGAGCAGTTCTTC
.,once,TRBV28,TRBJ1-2,CASETPTYNYGYTF,TGTGCCAGCGAAACACCGACGTATAACTATGGCTACACCTTC
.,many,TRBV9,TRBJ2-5,CASSVGTLQETQYF,TGTGCCAGCAGCGTCGGGACTCTACAAGAGACCCAGTACTTC
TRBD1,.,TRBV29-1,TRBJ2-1,CSVARGLDNEQFF,TGCAGCGTTGCCAGGGGGCTGGACAATGAGCAGTTCTTC
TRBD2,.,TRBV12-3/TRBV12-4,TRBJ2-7,CASSPAGGNYEQYF,TGTGCCAGCAGTCCCGCGGGAGGGAACTACGAGCAGTACTTC
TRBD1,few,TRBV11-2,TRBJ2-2,CASSHQLPGQGTGELFF,TGTGCCAGCAGCCACCAACTACCGGGACAGGGAACCGGGGAGCTGTTTTTT
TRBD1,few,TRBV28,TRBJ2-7,CASSPGQGAGAYEQYF,TGTGCCAGCAGTCCGGGACAGGGCGCCGGAGCCTACGAGCAGTACTTC
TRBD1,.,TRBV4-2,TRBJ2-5,CASSGTGGRETQYF,TGTGCCAGCAGTGGGACAGGGGGTCGAGAGACCCAGTACTTC
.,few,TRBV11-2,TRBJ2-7,CASSLVAWSSYEQYF,TGTGCCAGCAGCTTAGTGGCCTGGAGCTCCTACGAGCAGTACTTC
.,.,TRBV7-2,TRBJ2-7,CASSLAPVPAGYEQYF,TGTGCCAGCAGCTTAGCCCCAGTACCGGCAGGGTACGAGCAGTACTTC
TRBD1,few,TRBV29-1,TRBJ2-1,CSASLGQGSYNEQFF,TGCAGCGCCAGCCTTGGACAGGGATCCTACAATGAGCAGTTCTTC
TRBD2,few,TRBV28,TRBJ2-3,CASKPTSGRTDTQYF,TGTGCCAGCAAGCCGACTAGCGGGAGAACAGATACGCAGTATTTT
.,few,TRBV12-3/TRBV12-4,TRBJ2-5,CASSWYGPDGTQYF,TGTGCCAGCAGTTGGTATGGGCCCGACGGGACCCAGTACTTC
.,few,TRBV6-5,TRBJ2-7,CASSSRPGSEQYF,TGTGCCAGCAGTTCCCGACCCGGCTCCGAGCAGTACTTC
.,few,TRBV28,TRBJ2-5,CASSLLKGETQYF,TGTGCCAGCAGTTTATTAAAAGGGGAGACCCAGTACTTC
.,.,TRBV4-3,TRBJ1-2,CASSQGADSGLGYTF,TGCGCCAGCAGCCAAGGGGCGGACAGTGGCCTAGGCTACACCTTC
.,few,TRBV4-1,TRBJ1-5,CASSPHTGYSNQPQHF,TGCGCCAGCAGCCCCCACACCGGGTATAGCAATCAGCCCCAGCATTTT
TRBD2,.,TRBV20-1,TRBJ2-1,CSASDGGGGEQFF,TGCAGTGCTAGTGACGGAGGCGGGGGAGAGCAGTTCTTC
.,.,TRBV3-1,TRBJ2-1,CASSTHPGGRSYNEQFF,TGTGCCAGCAGCACCCACCCTGGCGGACGCTCCTACAATGAGCAGTTCTTC
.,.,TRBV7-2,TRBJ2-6,CASSKGMAGANVLTF,TGTGCCAGCAGTAAAGGAATGGCTGGGGCCAACGTCCTGACTTTC
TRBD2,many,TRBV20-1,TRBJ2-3,CSARGGRSTDTQYF,TGCAGTGCTAGAGGCGGGAGGTCTACAGATACGCAGTATTTT
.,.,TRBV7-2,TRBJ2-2,CASSKGGGAGELFF,TGTGCCAGCAGCAAAGGGGGAGGGGCCGGGGAGCTGTTTTTT
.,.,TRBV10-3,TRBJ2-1,CAISGTRVLYNEQFF,TGTGCCATCAGTGGAACCCGGGTTCTTTACAATGAGCAGTTCTTC
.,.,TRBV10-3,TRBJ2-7,CAISGSSISYEQYF,TGTGCCATCAGTGGGAGTTCCATTTCCTACGAGCAGTACTTC
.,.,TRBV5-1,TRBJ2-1,CASSLGALLSYEQFF,TGCGCCAGCAGCTTGGGGGCCCTCCTATCCTACGAGCAGTTCTTC
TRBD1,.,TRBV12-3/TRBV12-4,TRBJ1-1,CASSDGQVLNTEAFF,TGTGCCAGCAGTGATGGACAGGTTCTGAACACTGAAGCTTTCTTT
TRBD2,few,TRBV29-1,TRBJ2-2,CSVEGTSGSTGELFF,TGCAGCGTTGAAGGGACTAGCGGTTCCACCGGGGAGCTGTTTTTT
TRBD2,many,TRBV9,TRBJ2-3,CASSGAGGADTQYF,TGTGCCAGCAGTGGGGCGGGAGGAGCAGATACGCAGTATTTT
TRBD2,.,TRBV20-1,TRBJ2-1,CSAMPLIAGNEQFF,TGCAGTGCTATGCCTTTGATAGCGGGGAATGAGCAGTTCTTC
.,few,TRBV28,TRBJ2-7,CASRGEWAYEQYF,TGTGCCAGCAGGGGTGAGTGGGCCTACGAGCAGTACTTC
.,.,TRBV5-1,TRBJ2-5,CASSLAGLSVQETQYF,TGCGCCAGCAGCTTGGCCGGGCTTTCCGTTCAAGAGACCCAGTACTTC
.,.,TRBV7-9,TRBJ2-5,CASSFRKTRQETQYF,TGTGCCAGCAGCTTCCGGAAGACTAGACAAGAGACCCAGTACTTC
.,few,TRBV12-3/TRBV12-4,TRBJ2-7,CASSPSGLGYEQYF,TGTGCCAGCAGCCCGTCGGGTTTGGGCTACGAGCAGTACTTC
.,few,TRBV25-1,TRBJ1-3,CASRESGISGNTIYF,TGTGCCAGCAGGGAATCAGGCATCTCTGGAAACACCATATATTTT
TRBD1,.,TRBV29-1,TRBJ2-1,CSVDRGLTNEQFF,TGCAGCGTTGACAGGGGGCTAACGAATGAGCAGTTCTTC